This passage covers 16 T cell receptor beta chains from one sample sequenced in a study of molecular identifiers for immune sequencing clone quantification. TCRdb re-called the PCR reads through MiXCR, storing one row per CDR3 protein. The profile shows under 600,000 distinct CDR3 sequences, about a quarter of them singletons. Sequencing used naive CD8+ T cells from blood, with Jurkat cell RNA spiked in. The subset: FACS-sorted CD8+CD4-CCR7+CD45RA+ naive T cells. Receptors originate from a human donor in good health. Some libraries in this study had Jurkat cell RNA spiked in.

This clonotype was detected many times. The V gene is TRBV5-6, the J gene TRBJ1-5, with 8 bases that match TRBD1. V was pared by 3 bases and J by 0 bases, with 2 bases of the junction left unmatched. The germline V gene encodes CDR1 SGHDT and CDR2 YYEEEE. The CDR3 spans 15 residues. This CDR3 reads CASSSGQASNQPQHF. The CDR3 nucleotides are TGTGCCAGCAGCTCGGGACAGGCTAGCAATCAGCCCCAGCATTTT.

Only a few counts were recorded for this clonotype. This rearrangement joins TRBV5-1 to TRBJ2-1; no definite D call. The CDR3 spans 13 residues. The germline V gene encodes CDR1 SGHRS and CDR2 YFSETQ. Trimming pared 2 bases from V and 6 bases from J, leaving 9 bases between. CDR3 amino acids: CASSFSASNEQFF. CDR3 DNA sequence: TGCGCCAGCAGCTTCTCCGCGAGCAATGAGCAGTTCTTC.

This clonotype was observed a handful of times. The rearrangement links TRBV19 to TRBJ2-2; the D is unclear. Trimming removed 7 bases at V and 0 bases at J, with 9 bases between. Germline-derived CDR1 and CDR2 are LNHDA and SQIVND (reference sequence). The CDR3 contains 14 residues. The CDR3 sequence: CASNLGTNTGELFF. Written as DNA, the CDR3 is TGTGCCAGTAACCTAGGTACGAACACCGGGGAGCTGTTTTTT.

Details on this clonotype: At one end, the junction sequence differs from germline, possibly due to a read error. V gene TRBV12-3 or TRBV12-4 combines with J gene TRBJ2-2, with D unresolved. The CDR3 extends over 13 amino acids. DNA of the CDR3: TGTGCCGGCAGTCCCTCACGCACCGGGGAGCTGTTTTTT. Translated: CAGSPSRTGELFF.

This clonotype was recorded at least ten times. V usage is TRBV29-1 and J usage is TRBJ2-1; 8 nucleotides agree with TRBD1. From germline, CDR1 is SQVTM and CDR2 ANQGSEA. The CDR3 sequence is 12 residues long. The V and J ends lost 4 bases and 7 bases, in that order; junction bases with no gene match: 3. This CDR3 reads CSVGQGMNEQFF. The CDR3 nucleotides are TGCAGCGTTGGACAGGGGATGAATGAGCAGTTCTTC.

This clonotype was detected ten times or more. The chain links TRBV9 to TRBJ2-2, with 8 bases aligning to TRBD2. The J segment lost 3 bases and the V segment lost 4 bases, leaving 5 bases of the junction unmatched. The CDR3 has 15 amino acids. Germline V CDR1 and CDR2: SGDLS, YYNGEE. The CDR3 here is CASSPFSGDTGELFF. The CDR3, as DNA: TGTGCCAGCAGCCCCTTTAGCGGGGACACCGGGGAGCTGTTTTTT.

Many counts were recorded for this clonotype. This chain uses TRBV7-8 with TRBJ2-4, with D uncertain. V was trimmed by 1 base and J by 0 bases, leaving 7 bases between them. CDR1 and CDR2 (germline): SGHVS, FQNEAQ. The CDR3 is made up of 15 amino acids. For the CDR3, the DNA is TGTGCCAGCAGCTTAGACGCTTTAGCCAAAAACATTCAGTACTTC. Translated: CASSLDALAKNIQYF.

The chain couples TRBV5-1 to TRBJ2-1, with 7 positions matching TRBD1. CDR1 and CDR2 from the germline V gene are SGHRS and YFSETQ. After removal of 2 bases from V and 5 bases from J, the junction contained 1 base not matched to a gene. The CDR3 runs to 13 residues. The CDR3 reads CASSFTGDNEQFF. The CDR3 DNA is TGCGCCAGCAGCTTCACAGGGGACAATGAGCAGTTCTTC.

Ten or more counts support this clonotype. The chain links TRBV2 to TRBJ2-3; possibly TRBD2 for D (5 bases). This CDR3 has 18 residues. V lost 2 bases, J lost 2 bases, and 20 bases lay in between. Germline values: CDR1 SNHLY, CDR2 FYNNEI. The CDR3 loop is CASSESWLSGLPTDTQYF. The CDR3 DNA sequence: TGTGCCAGCAGTGAATCATGGCTGTCCGGACTTCCCACAGATACGCAGTATTTT.

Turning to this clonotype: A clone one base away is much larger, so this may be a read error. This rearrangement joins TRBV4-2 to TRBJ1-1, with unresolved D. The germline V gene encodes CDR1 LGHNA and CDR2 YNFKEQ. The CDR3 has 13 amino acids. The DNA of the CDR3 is TGTGCCGGCAGCCAAGTTGGCATCACTGAAGCTTTCTTT. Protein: CAGSQVGITEAFF.

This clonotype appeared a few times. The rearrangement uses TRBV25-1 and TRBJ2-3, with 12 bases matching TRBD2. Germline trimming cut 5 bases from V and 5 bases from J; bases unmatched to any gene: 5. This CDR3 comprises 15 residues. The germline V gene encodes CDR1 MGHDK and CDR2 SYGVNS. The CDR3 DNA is TGTGCCAGCAGTACTAGCGGGAGGCCGAGAGATACGCAGTATTTT. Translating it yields CASSTSGRPRDTQYF.

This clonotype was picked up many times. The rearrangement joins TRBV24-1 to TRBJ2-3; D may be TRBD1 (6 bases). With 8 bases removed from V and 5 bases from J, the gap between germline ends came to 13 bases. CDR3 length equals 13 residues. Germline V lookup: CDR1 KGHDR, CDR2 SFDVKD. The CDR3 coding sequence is TGTGCCACCAAAGACAGGATCGGAGATACGCAGTATTTT. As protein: CATKDRIGDTQYF.

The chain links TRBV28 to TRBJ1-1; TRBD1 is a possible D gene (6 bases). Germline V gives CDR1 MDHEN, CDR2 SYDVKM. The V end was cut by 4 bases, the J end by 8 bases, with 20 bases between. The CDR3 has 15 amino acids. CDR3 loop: CASSYPTGRTLEAFF. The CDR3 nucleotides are TGTGCCAGCAGTTACCCGACAGGACGAACACTAGAAGCTTTCTTT.

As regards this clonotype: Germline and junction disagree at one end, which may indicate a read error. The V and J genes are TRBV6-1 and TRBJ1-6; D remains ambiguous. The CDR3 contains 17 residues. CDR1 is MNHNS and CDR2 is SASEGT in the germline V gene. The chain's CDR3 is CASSEAEGQREDSPPHF. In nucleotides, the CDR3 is TGTGCCAGCAGTGAAGCTGAGGGTCAACGTGAGGATTCACCCCCCCACTTT.

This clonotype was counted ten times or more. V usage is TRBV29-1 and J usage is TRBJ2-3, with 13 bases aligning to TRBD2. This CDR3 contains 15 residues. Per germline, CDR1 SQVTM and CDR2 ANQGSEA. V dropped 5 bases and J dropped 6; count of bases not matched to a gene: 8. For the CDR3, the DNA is TGCAGCGTTCACGGGACTAGCGGGGACTTGGATACGCAGTATTTT. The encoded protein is CSVHGTSGDLDTQYF.

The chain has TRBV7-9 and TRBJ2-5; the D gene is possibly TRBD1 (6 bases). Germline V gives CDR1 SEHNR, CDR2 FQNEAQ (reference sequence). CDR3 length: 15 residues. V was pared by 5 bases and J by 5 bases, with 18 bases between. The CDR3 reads CASSPGHLLRETQYF. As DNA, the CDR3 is TGTGCCAGCAGCCCGGGACACCTACTCAGGGAGACCCAGTACTTC.